This T cell receptor beta chain was obtained from a study of T cells after yellow fever vaccination. From the 5' RACE reads, TCRdb called clonotypes with MiXCR, one entry per CDR3 protein. Among around 68,000 distinct CDR3 sequences listed, around 7.1% were seen once. General study points: Highly abundant clonotypes carried over from the bulk population could end up in FACS-sorted repertoires as contaminants. The booster saw the reappearance of most primary-vaccination clones (96% CD4, about 88% CD8). Few clonotypes appeared in both CD4 and CD8 compartments.

This clonotype was recorded many times. Antigen specificity is unknown. The V and J ends lost 8 bases and 0 bases respectively, with 23 bases between them. The CDR3 has 17 residues. The chain joins TRBV12-3 or TRBV12-4 to TRBJ2-7; no definite D call. The source was CD8+ T cells sorted from PBMCs, collected roughly 10 days after the first yellow fever vaccination. The TCR comes from a man between 18 and 29 years old who received the YFV17D yellow fever vaccine. CDR3 nucleotides: TGTGCCAGCCAACAGAGACCCACTAACCGAAACTCCTACGAGCAGTACTTC. Translation: CASQQRPTNRNSYEQYF.